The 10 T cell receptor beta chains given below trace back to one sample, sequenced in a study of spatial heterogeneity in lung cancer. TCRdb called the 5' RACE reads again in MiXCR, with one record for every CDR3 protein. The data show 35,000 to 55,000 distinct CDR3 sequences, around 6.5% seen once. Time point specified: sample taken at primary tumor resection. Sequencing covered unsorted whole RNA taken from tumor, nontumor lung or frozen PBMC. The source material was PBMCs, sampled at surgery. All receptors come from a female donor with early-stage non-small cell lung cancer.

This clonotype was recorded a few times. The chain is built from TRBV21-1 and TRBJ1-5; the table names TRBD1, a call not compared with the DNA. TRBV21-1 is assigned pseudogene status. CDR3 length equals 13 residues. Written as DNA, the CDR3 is TGTGCCAGCGGGACAGGGGGCAATCAGCCCCAGCATTTT. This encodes CASGTGGNQPQHF.

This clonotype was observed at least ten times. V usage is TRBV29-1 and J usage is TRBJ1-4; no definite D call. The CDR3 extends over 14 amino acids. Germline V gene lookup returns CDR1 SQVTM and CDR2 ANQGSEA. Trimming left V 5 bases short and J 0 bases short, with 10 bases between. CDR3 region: CSVQPSSTNEKLFF. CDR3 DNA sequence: TGCAGCGTTCAACCTTCTTCAACTAATGAAAAACTGTTTTTT. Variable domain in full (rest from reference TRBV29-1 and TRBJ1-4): SAVISQKPSRDICQRGTSLTIQCQVDSQVTMMFWYRQQPGQSLTLIATANQGSEATYESGFVIDKFPISRPNLTFSTLTVSNMSPEDSSIYLCSVQPSSTNEKLFFGSGTQLSVL.

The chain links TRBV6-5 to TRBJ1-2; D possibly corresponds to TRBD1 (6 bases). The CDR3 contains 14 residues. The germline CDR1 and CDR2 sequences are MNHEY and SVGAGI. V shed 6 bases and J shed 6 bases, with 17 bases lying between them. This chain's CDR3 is CASRRSHRAHGYTF. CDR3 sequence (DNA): TGTGCCAGCAGGCGATCCCACAGGGCACATGGCTACACCTTC.

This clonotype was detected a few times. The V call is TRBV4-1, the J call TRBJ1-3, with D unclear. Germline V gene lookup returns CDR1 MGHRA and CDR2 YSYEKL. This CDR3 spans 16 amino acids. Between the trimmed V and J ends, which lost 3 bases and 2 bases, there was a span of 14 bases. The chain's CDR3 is CASSHPGWDAGNTIYF. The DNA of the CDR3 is TGCGCCAGCAGCCACCCCGGCTGGGATGCTGGAAACACCATATATTTT.

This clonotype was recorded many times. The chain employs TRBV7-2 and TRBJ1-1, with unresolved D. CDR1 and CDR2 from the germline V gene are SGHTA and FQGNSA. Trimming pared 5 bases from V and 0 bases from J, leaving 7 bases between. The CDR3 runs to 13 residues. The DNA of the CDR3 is TGTGCCAGCAGCGTACTTATGAACACTGAAGCTTTCTTT. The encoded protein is CASSVLMNTEAFF.

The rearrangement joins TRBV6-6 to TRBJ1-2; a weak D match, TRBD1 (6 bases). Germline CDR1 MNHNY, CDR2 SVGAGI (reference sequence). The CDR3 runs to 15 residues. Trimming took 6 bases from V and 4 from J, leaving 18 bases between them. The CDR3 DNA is TGTGCCAGCAGCGTAGGACAGCCACAGGGCTATGGCTACACCTTC. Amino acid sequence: CASSVGQPQGYGYTF.

CDR3: CATGDGDTQYF. The CDR3 DNA reads TGTGCCACGGGGGACGGGGATACGCAGTATTTT. The V call is TRBV24-1, the J call TRBJ2-3; D assignment may be TRBD1 or TRBD2 (5 bases each). This CDR3 has 11 residues. From germline, CDR1 is KGHDR and CDR2 SFDVKD. Trimming cost V 10 bases and J 6 bases, with 10 bases left between them.

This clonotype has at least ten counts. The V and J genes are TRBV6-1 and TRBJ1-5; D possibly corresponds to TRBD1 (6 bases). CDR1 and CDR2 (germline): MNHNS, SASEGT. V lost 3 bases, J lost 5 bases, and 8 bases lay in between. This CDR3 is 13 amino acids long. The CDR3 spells CASSETGHQPQHF. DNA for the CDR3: TGTGCCAGCAGTGAGACAGGACATCAGCCCCAGCATTTT.

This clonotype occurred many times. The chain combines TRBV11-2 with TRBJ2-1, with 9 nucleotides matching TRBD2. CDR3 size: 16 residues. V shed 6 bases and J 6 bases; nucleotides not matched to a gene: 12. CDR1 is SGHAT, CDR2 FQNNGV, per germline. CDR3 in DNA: TGTGCCAGCAGTTTATACTCGGGACTAGCCTCCAATGAGCAGTTCTTC. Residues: CASSLYSGLASNEQFF.

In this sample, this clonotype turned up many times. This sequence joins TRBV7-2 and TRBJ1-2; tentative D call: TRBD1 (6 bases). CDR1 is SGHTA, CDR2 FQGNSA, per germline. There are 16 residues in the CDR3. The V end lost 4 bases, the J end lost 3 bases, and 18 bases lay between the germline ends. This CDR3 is CASSSPAGAKDYGYTF. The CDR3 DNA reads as TGTGCCAGCAGCTCCCCAGCGGGGGCGAAAGACTATGGCTACACCTTC.